This T cell receptor (beta chain) was found in a study of vaccination and CD4 T cells after COVID-19 (dated by TCRdb to 2022 to 2024). Some background on the complete study: Convalescent patients had a positive SARS-CoV-2 result on nasal swab PCR, and of these patients, several had mild disease and one had severe disease. Post-vaccine blood samples were taken a median of about 70 days after the second vaccine dose, with a range of roughly 13 to 250 days. Post-COVID blood samples were collected from convalescent patients a median of roughly 100 days after diagnosis, with a range of about 35 to 161 days. The spike-specific CD4+ TCR repertoire was compared before and after mRNA vaccination in over nine COVID-19 convalescent patients and a handful of infection-naive healthy vaccine recipients. The cultures were stimulated with overlapping spike peptide pools from SARS-CoV-2 and from the common cold coronaviruses HCoV-NL63, HCoV-OC43 and HCoV-229E. In the convalescent cohort there were six males and four females, among whom were two Hispanic individuals, seven Caucasians, two Asians and one multiracial person. Control cultures received a CEFX viral epitope pool as the positive control, an HIV-1 Nef peptide pool as the negative control, or no peptide. Participants got two doses of the Pfizer-BioNTech BNT162b2 vaccine (n=8) or two doses of the Moderna mRNA-1273 vaccine (n=2).

Preparation of the library involved PCR. TCR sequencing of DNA from cultured CD4+ T cells used the Oncomine TCR Beta short-read assay at the Johns Hopkins FTIC core. Genomic DNA was extracted from the cultured CD4+ T cells with the QIAamp micro DNA kit. Oncomine TCR Beta libraries made from cultured CD4+ T cells were pooled using unique dual indexes and sequenced on an Illumina iSeq 100. The authors processed their data as follows. Non-productive sequences were removed, and CDR3s that did not start with C, did not end with F or W, or were shorter than 7 amino acids were discarded. The MANAFEST web application identified antigen-specific clonotypes by comparing peptide-stimulated wells against reference wells and other culture wells. An FDR below 0.05, an odds ratio above 5, and a productive frequency above 0.1% in at least two of three replicate wells were required for clones to be considered positive. A clonotype counted as cross-reactive if it showed significant expansion both in the SARS-CoV-2 spike wells and in at least one common cold coronavirus spike condition. Similarity between CDR3 sequences was evaluated in R version 3.6.1 using Levenshtein distances (stringdist) and unrooted phylogenetic trees (ape). TCRdb ran its own pipeline on the public reads, namely fastp trimming at Q25 and MiXCR clone calling, and kept in-frame beta chains. Each CDR3 protein appears once, grouped with its most common genes and DNA. The V and J calls come from TCRdb's annotation, not from the publication. This sample comprises roughly 14,000 distinct CDR3 sequences, 43% of them detected only once. Less than 9% of the sample is held by the ten biggest clonotypes.

Broader findings and caveats from the paper: Nearly all vaccine-specific clones in convalescent patients (304 of 307) were mono-reactive for SARS-CoV-2 spike rather than cross-reactive with common cold coronaviruses. Relatively few convalescent patients were included in the study, and early timepoints after natural infection were not analyzed. Among convalescent patients, a median about 87% of the SARS-CoV-2-reactive clones seen after vaccination appeared only after vaccination, which suggests priming specific to the vaccine. An increase in the median number of SARS-CoV-2-reactive clonotypes from some 20 after infection to 38 after vaccination was observed, but the change was not found to be significant.

The treatment or condition tag for this specimen amounts to: approximately 9-day PBMC culture with coronavirus spike peptide pools or control peptides (ViraFEST assay). To expand antigen-specific T cells with peptide pools and then pick out the expanded clonotypes through TCR sequencing, the study relied on the ViraFEST assay. The positive SARS-CoV-2 PCR tests of the convalescent patients were dated from March to December 2020, before the Alpha, Beta and Delta variants emerged in the United States. Each well held around 2 million PBMCs cultured with 9 to 10 ug/ml peptide pools in IMDM containing around 5% human AB serum and approximately 10 IU/ml IL-2. Half of the culture medium was replaced with fresh IL-2-containing medium on days 3 and 7. Once the cells had been in culture for around nine days, the EasySep CD4+ T cell isolation kit was used to isolate CD4+ T cells by negative selection. PBMCs were separated from whole blood using Ficoll-Paque Plus gradient centrifugation and then either used fresh or cryopreserved at -140C. In general, triplicate wells were set up for every culture condition.

This clonotype was counted a few times. This clone's antigen is unknown. No base qualities exist here, and no much larger clone lies one base off it. CDR1 and CDR2, looked up from the germline V gene, are SGHRS and YFSETQ. V is cut by 0 bases and J by 2 bases, and the space between the germline ends is 6 bases. Taken from cysteine to phenylalanine, the CDR3 has 13 residues. Only the CDR3 DNA is retained, 39 bases long and in frame from the first base. This clonotype was obtained from a human donor who had recovered from COVID-19. The source material was CD4+ T cells from blood, cultured in vitro. The V and J genes are TRBV5-1 and TRBJ2-7; the D gene remains uncertain. In nucleotide form, the sequence is TGCGCCAGCAGCTTGGACAACACCTACGAGCAGTACTTC. Translation gives CASSLDNTYEQYF.